This T cell receptor (beta chain) was identified in a study of Graves' ophthalmopathy and Graves' hyperthyroidism. Study overall: Upon initial diagnosis and before any treatment, peripheral blood was collected.

Ophthalmopathy donors were characterized by moderate-to-severe activity, CAS of at least 3, NOSPECS of at least 4, and duration under 3 months. The study's findings and limits: For separating ophthalmopathy from stable hyperthyroidism, a 13-signature model gave 85% to 90% sensitivity and approximately 80% specificity.

This CDR3 has 14 residues. From germline, CDR1 is MNHNS and CDR2 SASEGT. V was clipped by 5 bases and J by 8 bases, with 18 bases between them. Many counts were recorded for this clonotype. Antigen: not known. TCR beta CDR3 regions were amplified from RNA transcripts. RT-PCR with HTBI primers came first, then second-round multiplex PCR. TCRdb independently ran MiXCR on the multiplex PCR reads; one entry per CDR3 protein. The table records about 500,000 distinct CDR3 sequences, about an eighth of them present only once. The receptor was derived from a woman in her 30s with Graves' ophthalmopathy. The sample comprised blood. This rearrangement joins TRBV6-1 to TRBJ1-1; tentative D call: TRBD1 (5 bases). The CDR3 DNA is TGTGCCAGCAGTAGAGGGGCCCGTGGCGTCGAAGCTTTCTTT. Encoded protein: CASSRGARGVEAFF.